These 6 T cell receptor beta chains originate from one sample sequenced in a study of T cell responses to AZD1222 COVID-19 vaccine. Data came from immunoSEQ multiplex PCR; TCRdb stores just in-frame clones and leaves some out. Of just under 100,000 clones detected, roughly 90% appear once; the ten largest clones hold roughly 2.8%. The starting material was peripheral blood, obtained on day 0 of AZD1222 vaccination. The receptors were gathered from an adult in good health.

The rearrangement links TRBV7-9 to TRBJ1-1; D uncertain. Trimming left V 7 bases short and J 1 base short, with 13 bases between. The CDR3 loop spans 14 amino acids. In germline, CDR1 is SEHNR, CDR2 FQNEAQ (reference sequence). The CDR3 sequence: CASTLGSGNTEAFF. CDR3 in DNA: TGTGCCAGCACCCTGGGGTCGGGGAACACTGAAGCTTTCTTT.

V and J are TRBV5-5 and TRBJ1-4; D ambiguous. The ends were cut back, 0 bases at V and 1 base at J, with 7 bases in the middle. Germline V gene lookup returns CDR1 SGHKS and CDR2 YYEKEE (reference sequence). There are 15 residues in the CDR3. The CDR3, as DNA: TGTGCCAGCAGCTTGGAATGGGTAACTAATGAAAAACTGTTTTTT. Translating gives CASSLEWVTNEKLFF.

V usage is TRBV28 and J usage is TRBJ1-5, with 7 bases that match TRBD1. The CDR3 consists of 14 residues. With 5 bases clipped from V and 4 bases from J, the junction kept 5 bases outside the gene matches. Per germline, CDR1 MDHEN and CDR2 SYDVKM. CDR3 amino acids: CASSTLQGNQPQHF. Written as DNA, the CDR3 is TGTGCCAGCAGTACTCTACAGGGGAATCAGCCCCAGCATTTT.

DNA for the CDR3: TGTGCCAGCAGACTACTAGGAAATGAGCAGTTCTTC. Its translation: CASRLLGNEQFF. This chain joins TRBV2 and TRBJ2-1; TRBD2 might be the D (5 bases). Per the germline V gene, CDR1 is SNHLY and CDR2 is FYNNEI. This CDR3 contains 12 residues. V lost 6 bases and J 7 bases, leaving 10 bases between the germline ends.

The V call is TRBV5-6, the J call TRBJ2-2; TRBD1 aligns across 8 bases. Germline V lookup: CDR1 SGHDT, CDR2 YYEEEE. V was clipped by 4 bases and J by 0 bases; unmatched bases: 5. This CDR3 is 16 amino acids long. The DNA of the CDR3 is TGTGCCAGCAGCACGACAGGGGCGTCGAACACCGGGGAGCTGTTTTTT. Its translation is CASSTTGASNTGELFF.

The chain has TRBV6-5 and TRBJ1-4; D remains unclear. V lost 7 bases to trimming and J lost 4 bases, with 7 bases between them. CDR3 length: 12 residues. CDR1 is MNHEY, CDR2 SVGAGI, per germline. CDR3: CASKQNNEKLFF. The CDR3, as DNA: TGTGCCAGCAAACAGAATAATGAAAAACTGTTTTTT.